The clone carrying this T cell receptor (beta chain) was counted once. This sample was included in a study of blood T cell repertoires in COVID-19. Looking at the study overall: Samples taken during acute and convalescent COVID-19 were collected in the United States, Italy and Spain. Sample material is recorded as cDNA or gDNA derived from T cells, B-cell-depleted T cells, or PBMCs.

Seattle patient enrollment occurred during active infection, with longitudinal follow-up thereafter. Authors' data handling: Estimates of nucleated cell counts were drawn from the amplification of reference gene primers. The method was immunoSEQ multiplex PCR; TCRdb's version includes in-frame clones alone and lacks a portion of them. V and J calls and clone size are copied from that table; D and trimming were computed from the DNA. The table shows 200,000 to 300,000 clones, with roughly 76% occurring only once. Sequencing input: peripheral blood. This clonotype was sampled from a woman of 80 years or more with COVID-19, enrolled during active disease.

The CDR3, as DNA: TGTGCCAGCAGTTACACCTGGACAGGGGAATATGAGCAGTTCTTC. Translating gives CASSYTWTGEYEQFF. The rearrangement joins TRBV6-5 to TRBJ2-1; 9 nucleotides match TRBD1. The CDR3 extends over 15 amino acids. Germline V gene sequence: CDR1 MNHEY, CDR2 SVGAGI. After removal of 2 bases from V and 8 bases from J, the junction contained 7 bases not matched to a gene.